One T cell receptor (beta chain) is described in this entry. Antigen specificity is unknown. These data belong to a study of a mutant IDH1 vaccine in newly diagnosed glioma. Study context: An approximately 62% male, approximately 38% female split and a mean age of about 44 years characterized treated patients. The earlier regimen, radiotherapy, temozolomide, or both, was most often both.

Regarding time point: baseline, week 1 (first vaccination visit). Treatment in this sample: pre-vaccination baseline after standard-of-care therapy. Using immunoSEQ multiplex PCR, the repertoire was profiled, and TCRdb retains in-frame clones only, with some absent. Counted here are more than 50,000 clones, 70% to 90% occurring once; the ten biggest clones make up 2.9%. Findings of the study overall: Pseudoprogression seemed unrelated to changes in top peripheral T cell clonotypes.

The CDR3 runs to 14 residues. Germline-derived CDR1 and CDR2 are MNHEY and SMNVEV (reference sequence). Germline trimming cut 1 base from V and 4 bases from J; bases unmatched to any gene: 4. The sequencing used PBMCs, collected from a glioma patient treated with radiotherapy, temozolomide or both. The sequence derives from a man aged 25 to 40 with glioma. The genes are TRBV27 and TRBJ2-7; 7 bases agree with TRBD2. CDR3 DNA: TGTGCCAGCAGTTTATTTGGGGGGGGGTACGAGCAGTACTTC. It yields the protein CASSLFGGGYEQYF.